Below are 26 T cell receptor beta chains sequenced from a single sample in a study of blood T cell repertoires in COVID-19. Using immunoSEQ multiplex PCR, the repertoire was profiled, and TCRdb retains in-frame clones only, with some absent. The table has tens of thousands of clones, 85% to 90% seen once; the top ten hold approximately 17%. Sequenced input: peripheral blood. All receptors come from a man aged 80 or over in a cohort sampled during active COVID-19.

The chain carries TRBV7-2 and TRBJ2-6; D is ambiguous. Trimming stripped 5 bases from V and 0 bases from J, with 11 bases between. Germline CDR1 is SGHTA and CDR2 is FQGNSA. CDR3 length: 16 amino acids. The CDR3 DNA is TGTGCCAGCAGCACCTCCCCCGGCTCTGGGGCCAACGTCCTGACTTTC. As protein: CASSTSPGSGANVLTF.

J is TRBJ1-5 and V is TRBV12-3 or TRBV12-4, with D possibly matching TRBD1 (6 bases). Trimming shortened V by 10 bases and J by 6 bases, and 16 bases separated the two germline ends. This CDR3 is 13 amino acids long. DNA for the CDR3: TGTGCCACTACCGCTGGGGGCGGTCAGCCCCAGCATTTT. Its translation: CATTAGGGQPQHF.

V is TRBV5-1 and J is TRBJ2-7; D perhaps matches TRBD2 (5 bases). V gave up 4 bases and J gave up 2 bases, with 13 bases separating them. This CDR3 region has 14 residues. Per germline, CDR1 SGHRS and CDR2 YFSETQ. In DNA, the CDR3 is TGCGCCAGCAGCCCCGAGGGCAGCACCTACGAGCAGTACTTC. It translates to CASSPEGSTYEQYF. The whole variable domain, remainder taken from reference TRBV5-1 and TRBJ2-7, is KAGVTQTPRYLIKTRGQQVTLSCSPISGHRSVSWYQQTPGQGLQFLFEYFSETQRNKGNFPGRFSGRQFSNSRSEMNVSTLELGDSALYLCASSPEGSTYEQYFGPGTRLTVT.

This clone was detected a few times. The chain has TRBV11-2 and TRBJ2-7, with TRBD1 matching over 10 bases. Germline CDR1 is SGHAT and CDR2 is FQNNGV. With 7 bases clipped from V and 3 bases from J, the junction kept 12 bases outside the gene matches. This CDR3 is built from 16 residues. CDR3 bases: TGTGCCAGCACTCCAGCTCTGGGACAGGGGAACTACGAGCAGTACTTC. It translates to CASTPALGQGNYEQYF.

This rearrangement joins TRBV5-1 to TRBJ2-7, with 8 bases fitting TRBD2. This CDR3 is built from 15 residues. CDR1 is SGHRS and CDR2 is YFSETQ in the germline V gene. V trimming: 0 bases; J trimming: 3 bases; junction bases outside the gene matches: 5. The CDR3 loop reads CASSLALAARYEQYF. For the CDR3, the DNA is TGCGCCAGCAGCTTGGCACTAGCGGCGCGCTACGAGCAGTACTTC.

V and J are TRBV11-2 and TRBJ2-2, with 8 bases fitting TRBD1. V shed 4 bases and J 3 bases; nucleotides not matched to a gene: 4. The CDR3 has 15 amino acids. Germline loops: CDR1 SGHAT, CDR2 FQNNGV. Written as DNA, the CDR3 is TGTGCCAGCAGCTCGGACAGGGCTCACACCGGGGAGCTGTTTTTT. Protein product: CASSSDRAHTGELFF.

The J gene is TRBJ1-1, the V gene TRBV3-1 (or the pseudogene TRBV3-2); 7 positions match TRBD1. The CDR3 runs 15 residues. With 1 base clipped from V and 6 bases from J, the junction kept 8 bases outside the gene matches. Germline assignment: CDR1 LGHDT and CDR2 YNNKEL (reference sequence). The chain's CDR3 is CASSQGDSSWSEAFF. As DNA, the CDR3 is TGTGCCAGCAGCCAAGGGGACAGTTCGTGGTCTGAAGCTTTCTTT.

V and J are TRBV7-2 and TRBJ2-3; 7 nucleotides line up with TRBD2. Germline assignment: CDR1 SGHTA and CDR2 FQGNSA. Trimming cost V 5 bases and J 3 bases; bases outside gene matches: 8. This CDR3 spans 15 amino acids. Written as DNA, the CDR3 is TGTGCCAGCAGCCAATTTCGCGGGGGAACAGATACGCAGTATTTT. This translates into CASSQFRGGTDTQYF.

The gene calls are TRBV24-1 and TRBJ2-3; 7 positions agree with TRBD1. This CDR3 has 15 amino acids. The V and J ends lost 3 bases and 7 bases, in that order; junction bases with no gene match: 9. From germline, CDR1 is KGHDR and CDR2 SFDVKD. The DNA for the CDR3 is TGTGCCACCAGTGATCCCCAAAGACAGGGAAATACGCAGTATTTT. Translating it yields CATSDPQRQGNTQYF.

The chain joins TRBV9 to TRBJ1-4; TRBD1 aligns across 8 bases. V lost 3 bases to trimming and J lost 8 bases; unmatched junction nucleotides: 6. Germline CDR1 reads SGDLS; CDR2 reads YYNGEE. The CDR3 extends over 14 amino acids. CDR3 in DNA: TGTGCCAGCAGCGAAGGGACAGGCCGCGAAAAACTGTTTTTT. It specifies CASSEGTGREKLFF.

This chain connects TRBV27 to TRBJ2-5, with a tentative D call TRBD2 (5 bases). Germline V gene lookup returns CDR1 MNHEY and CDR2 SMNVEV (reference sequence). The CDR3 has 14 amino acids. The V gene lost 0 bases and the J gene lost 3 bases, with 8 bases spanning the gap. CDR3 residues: CASSLSTGEETQYF. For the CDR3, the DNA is TGTGCCAGCAGTTTATCGACCGGGGAAGAGACCCAGTACTTC.

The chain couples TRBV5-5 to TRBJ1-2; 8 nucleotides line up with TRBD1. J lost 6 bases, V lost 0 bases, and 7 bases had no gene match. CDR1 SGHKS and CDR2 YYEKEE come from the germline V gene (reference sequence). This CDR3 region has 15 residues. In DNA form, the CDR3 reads TGTGCCAGCAGCTTGGACTTTCAGGGGGCCCATGGCTACACCTTC. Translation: CASSLDFQGAHGYTF.

CDR3 region: CASSPDRGLGSPLHF. The CDR3 DNA reads TGTGCCAGCAGCCCAGACAGGGGTTTAGGATCACCCCTCCACTTT. This chain joins TRBV7-2 and TRBJ1-6; TRBD1 matches at 8 bases. The trim removed 5 bases at V and 10 bases at J, leaving 10 bases unmatched. The V gene's germline CDR1 is SGHTA and CDR2 FQGNSA. The CDR3 is 15 residues long.

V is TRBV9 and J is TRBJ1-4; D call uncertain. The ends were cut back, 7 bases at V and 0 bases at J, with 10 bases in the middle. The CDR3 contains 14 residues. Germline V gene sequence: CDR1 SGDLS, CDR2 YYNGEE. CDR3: CASGRSTTNEKLFF. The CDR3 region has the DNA TGTGCCAGCGGGAGAAGTACAACTAATGAAAAACTGTTTTTT.

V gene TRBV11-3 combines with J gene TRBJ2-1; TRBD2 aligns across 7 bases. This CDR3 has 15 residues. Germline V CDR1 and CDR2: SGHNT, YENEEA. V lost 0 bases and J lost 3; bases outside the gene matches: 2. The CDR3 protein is CASSLEASGYNEQFF. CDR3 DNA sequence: TGTGCCAGCAGCTTAGAGGCTAGCGGCTACAATGAGCAGTTCTTC. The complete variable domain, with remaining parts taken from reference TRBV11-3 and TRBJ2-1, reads EAGVVQSPRYKIIEKKQPVAFWCNPISGHNTLYWYLQNLGQGPELLIRYENEEAVDDSQLPKDRFSAERLKGVDSTLKIQPAELGDSAVYLCASSLEASGYNEQFFGPGTRLTVL.

The CDR3 sequence is CATSDSRFTGTGNQPQHF. The CDR3 region has the DNA TGTGCCACCAGTGACTCCCGATTTACCGGGACTGGGAATCAGCCCCAGCATTTT. V is TRBV24-1 and J is TRBJ1-5, with D perhaps matching TRBD1 (5 bases). Germline values: CDR1 KGHDR, CDR2 SFDVKD. V was trimmed by 4 bases and J by 4 bases, leaving 22 bases between them. CDR3 length: 18 residues.

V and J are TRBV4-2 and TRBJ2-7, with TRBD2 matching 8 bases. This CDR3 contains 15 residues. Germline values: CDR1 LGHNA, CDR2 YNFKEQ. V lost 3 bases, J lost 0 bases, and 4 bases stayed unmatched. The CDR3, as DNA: TGTGCCAGCAGCCAGAGCGGGGGCAACTCCTACGAGCAGTACGTC. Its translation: CASSQSGGNSYEQYV.

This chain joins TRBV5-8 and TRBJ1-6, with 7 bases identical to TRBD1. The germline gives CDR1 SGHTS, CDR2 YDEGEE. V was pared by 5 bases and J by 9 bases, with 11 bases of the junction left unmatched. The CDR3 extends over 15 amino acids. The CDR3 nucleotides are TGTGCCAGCAGTCTGAGGGCGGCAGGGGGTTCACCCCTCCACTTT. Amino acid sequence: CASSLRAAGGSPLHF.

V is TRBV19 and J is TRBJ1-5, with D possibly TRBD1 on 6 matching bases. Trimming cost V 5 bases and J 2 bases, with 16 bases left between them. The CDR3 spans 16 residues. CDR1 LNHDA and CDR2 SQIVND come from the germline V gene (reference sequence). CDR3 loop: CASSPNPGHRNQPQHF. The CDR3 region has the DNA TGTGCCAGTAGTCCTAATCCGGGACACCGCAATCAGCCCCAGCATTTT.

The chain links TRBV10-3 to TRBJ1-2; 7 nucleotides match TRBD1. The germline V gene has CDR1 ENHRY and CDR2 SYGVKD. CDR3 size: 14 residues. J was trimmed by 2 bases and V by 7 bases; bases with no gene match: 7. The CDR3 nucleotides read TGTGCCATCAAGCAGGGGGACCTCAACTATGGCTACACCTTC. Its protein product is CAIKQGDLNYGYTF.

CDR3 in DNA: TGCGCCAGCAGCGCCCGAGCAGGGGCGTCTAACTATGGCTACACCTTC. This sequence encodes CASSARAGASNYGYTF. V usage is TRBV5-1 and J usage is TRBJ1-2; tentative D call: TRBD1 (6 bases). Germline V lookup: CDR1 SGHRS, CDR2 YFSETQ. This CDR3 is 16 amino acids long. Between the trimmed V and J ends, which lost 4 bases and 0 bases, there was a span of 16 bases.

CDR3 loop: CASSLLQGFGYTF. CDR3 nucleotides: TGTGCCAGCAGTCTCTTACAGGGATTTGGCTACACCTTC. The chain is built from TRBV28 and TRBJ1-2; TRBD1 is a possible D gene (6 bases). The germline gives CDR1 MDHEN, CDR2 SYDVKM. The CDR3 has 13 amino acids. The V and J ends lost 5 bases and 7 bases respectively, with 14 bases between them.

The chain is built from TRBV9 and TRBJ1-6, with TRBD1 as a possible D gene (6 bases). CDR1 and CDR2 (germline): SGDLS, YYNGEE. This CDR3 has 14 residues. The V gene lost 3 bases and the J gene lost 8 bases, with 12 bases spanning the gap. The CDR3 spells CASSDRGADSPLHF. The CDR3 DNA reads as TGTGCCAGCAGCGACCGGGGGGCGGATTCACCCCTCCACTTT. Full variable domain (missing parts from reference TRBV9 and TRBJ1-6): DSGVTQTPKHLITATGQRVTLRCSPRSGDLSVYWYQQSLDQGLQFLIQYYNGEERAKGNILERFSAQQFPDLHSELNLSSLELGDSALYFCASSDRGADSPLHFGNGTRLTVT.

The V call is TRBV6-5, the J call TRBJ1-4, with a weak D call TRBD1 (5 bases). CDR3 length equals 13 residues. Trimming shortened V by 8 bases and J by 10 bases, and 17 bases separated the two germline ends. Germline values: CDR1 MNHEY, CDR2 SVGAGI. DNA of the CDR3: TGTGCCAGCCAGGCTACTCGCGGGGGAAAACTGTTTTTT. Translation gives CASQATRGGKLFF.

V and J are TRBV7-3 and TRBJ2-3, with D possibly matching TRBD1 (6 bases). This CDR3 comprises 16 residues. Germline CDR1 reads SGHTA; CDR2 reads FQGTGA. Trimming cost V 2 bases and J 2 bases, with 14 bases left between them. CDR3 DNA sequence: TGTGCCAGCAGCTTACACCGGACAGAGTACACAGATACGCAGTATTTT. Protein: CASSLHRTEYTDTQYF.

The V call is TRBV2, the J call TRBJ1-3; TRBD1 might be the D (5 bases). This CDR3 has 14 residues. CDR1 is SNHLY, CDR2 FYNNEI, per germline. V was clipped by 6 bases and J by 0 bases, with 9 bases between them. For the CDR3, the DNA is TGTGCCAGCAGCCAGGGCAACTCTGGAAACACCATATATTTT. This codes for CASSQGNSGNTIYF.